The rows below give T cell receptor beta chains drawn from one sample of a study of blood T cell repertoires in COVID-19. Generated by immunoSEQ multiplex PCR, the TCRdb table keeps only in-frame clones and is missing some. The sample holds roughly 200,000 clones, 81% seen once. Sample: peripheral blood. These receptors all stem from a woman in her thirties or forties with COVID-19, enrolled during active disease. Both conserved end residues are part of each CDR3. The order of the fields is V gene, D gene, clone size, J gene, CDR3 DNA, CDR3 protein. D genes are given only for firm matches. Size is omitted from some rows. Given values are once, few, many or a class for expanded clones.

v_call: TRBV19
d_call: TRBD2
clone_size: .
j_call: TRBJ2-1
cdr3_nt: TGTGCCAGTAATCCTAGCGGGAGTTACAATGAGCAGTTCTTC
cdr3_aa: CASNPSGSYNEQFF

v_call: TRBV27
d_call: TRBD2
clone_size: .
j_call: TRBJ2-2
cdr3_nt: TGTGCCAGCAGTTTATCTGCGACTAGCGGGAGGGTGAACACCGGGGAGCTGTTTTTT
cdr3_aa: CASSLSATSGRVNTGELFF

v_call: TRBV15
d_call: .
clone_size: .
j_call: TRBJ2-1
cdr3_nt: TGTGCCACCAGCAGAGTCCCCAGCGGGCAAGACAATGAGCAGTTCTTC
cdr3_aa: CATSRVPSGQDNEQFF

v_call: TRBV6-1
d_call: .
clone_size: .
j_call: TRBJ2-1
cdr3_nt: TGTGCCAGCAGTGGGGGAAACTCGGGGACCTACAATGAGCAGTTCTTC
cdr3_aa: CASSGGNSGTYNEQFF

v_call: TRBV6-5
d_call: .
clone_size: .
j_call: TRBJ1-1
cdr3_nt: TGTGCCAGCAGAGGCGGGACGAACACTGAAGCTTTCTTT
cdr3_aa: CASRGGTNTEAFF

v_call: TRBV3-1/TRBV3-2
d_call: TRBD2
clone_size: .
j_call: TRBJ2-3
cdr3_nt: TGTGCCAGCAGCCATGGTCTAGCGGGAGGCGAGGATACGCAGTATTTT
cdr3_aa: CASSHGLAGGEDTQYF

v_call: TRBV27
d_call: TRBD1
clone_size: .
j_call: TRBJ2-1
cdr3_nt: TGTGCCAGCAGTCTCTGGACAGGGGGGACCTACAATGAGCAGTTCTTC
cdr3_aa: CASSLWTGGTYNEQFF

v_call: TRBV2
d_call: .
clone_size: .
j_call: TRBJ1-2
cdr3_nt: TGTGCCAGCAGGACGGTGGAGACGGGTGGCTACACCTTC
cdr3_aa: CASRTVETGGYTF

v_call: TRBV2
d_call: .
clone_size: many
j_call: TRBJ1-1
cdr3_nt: TGTGCCAGCAGTTCCTACGGGAACACTGAAGCTTTCTTT
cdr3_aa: CASSSYGNTEAFF

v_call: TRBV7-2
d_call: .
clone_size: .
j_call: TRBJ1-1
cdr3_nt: TGTGCCAGCAGCTTAGCCGTCAGGCCCGAAGCTTTCTTT
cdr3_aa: CASSLAVRPEAFF

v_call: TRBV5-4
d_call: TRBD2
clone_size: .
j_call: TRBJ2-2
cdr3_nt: TGTGCCAGCAGAACCGGGACTAGCGGCATCGGGGAGCTGTTTTTT
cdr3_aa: CASRTGTSGIGELFF

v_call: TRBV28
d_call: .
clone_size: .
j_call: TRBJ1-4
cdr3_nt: TGTGCCACCAAACAGGAGGGTGAAAAACTGTTTTTT
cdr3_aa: CATKQEGEKLFF

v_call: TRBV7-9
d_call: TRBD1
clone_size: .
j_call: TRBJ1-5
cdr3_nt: TGTGCCAGCAGCCAGGGACAGGGTGGGAATCAGCCCCAGCATTTT
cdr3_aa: CASSQGQGGNQPQHF

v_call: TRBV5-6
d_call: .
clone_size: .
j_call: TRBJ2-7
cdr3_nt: TGTGCCAGCAGCTCATGGAGGGGGCGGACCCATCCTTCCTACGAGCAGTACTTC
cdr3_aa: CASSSWRGRTHPSYEQYF

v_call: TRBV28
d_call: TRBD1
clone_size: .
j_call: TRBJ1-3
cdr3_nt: TGTGCCAGCAGTCCACCCTTGGGACAGAAAAGATCCCCTGGAAACACCATATATTTT
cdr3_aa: CASSPPLGQKRSPGNTIYF

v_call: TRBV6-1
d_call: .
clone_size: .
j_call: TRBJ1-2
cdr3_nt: TGTGCCAGCAGTGAGGGGCCAGGGAACTATGGCTACACCTTC
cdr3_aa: CASSEGPGNYGYTF

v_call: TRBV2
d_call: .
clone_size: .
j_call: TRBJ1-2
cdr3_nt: TGTGCCAGCAGTGGGGGATGGACAGCCCATGGCTACACCTTC
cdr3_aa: CASSGGWTAHGYTF

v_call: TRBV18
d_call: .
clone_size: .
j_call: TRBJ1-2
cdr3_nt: TGTGCCAGCTCACCAATACAGGGTGAAGGCTACACCTTC
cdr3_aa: CASSPIQGEGYTF

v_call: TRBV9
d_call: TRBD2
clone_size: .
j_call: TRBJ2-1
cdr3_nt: TGTGCCAGCAGCTTTGGACTAGCGGGAGTGGGGGGTGAGCAGTTCTTC
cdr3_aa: CASSFGLAGVGGEQFF

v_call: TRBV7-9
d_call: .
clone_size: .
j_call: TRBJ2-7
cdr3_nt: TGTGCCAGCAGCCTAAAATCTAGCGCCACCTACGAGCAGTACTTC
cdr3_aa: CASSLKSSATYEQYF

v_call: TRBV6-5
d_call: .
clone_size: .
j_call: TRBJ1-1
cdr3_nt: TGTGCCAGCAGTTTCCATCAGGCCACTGAAGCTTTCTTT
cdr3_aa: CASSFHQATEAFF

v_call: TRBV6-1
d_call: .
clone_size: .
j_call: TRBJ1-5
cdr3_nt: TGTGCCAGCAGTGAAGCGGGAGGGAGTCAGCCCCAGCATTTT
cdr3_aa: CASSEAGGSQPQHF

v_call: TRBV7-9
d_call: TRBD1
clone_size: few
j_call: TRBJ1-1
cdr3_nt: TGTGCCAGCAGCTTTCAACAGGGGGGCACTGAAGCTTTCTTT
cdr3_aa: CASSFQQGGTEAFF

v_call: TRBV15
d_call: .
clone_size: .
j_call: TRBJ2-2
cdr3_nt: TGTGCCACCAGCAGAGGACTAGCGAACACCGGGGAGCTGTTTTTT
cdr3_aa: CATSRGLANTGELFF

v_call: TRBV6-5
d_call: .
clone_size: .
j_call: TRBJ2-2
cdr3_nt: TGTGCCAGCAGTATGACTAGTGGGCGTAGCGGGGAGCTGTTTTTT
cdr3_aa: CASSMTSGRSGELFF

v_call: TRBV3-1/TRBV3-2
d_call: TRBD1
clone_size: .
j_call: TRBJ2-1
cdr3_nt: TGTGCCAGCAGCAAATGGGACAGGTTACACAATGAGCAGTTCTTC
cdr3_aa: CASSKWDRLHNEQFF

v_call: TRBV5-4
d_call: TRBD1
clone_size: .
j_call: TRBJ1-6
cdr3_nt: TGTGCCAGCAGCCCCCCGCCCGGGACAGGGACTTCACCCCTCCACTTT
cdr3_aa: CASSPPPGTGTSPLHF

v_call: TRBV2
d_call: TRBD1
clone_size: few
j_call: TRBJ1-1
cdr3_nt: TGTGCCAGCAGTGGGGGACAGGGTCTATCTGAAGCTTTCTTT
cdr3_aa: CASSGGQGLSEAFF

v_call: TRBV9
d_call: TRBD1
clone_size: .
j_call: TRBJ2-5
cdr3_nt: TGTGCCAGCAGCGTAGACGGACAGGGAAAAGAGACCCAGTACTTC
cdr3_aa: CASSVDGQGKETQYF

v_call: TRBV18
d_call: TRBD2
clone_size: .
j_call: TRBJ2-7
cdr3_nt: TGTGCCAGCTCACCGGTAGCGGGGGATTACGAGCAGTACTTC
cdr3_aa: CASSPVAGDYEQYF

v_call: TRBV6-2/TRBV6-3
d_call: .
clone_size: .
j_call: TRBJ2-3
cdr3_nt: TGTGCCAGCAGTTCGGGACTTGGCACAGATACGCAGTATTTT
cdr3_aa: CASSSGLGTDTQYF

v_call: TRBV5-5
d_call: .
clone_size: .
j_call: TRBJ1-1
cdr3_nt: TGTGCCAGCAGCTTGGATTTGCGGGGGAACACTGAAGCTTTCTTT
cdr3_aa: CASSLDLRGNTEAFF

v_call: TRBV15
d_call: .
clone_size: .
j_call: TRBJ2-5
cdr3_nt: TGTGCCACCAGCAGGGACTTCCAAGAGACCCAGTACTTC
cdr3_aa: CATSRDFQETQYF

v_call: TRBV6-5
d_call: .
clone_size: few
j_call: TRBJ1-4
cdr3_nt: TGTGCCAGCAACTCGGGACTAACGGGAAAACTGTTTTTT
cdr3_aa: CASNSGLTGKLFF

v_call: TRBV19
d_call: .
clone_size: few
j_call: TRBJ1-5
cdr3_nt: TGTGCCAGTAGTATGGCCCTGGGCAGCGGGAGCAATCAGCCCCAGCATTTT
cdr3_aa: CASSMALGSGSNQPQHF

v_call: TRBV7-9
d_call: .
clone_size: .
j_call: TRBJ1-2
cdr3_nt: TGTGCCAGCAGCTTAATGGGGGGCTATGGCTACACCTTC
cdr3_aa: CASSLMGGYGYTF